This is a list of T cell receptor beta chains from one sample in a study of T cells in localized non-small cell lung cancer. TCRdb's copy holds only in-frame clones and misses some; the assay was immunoSEQ multiplex PCR. The sample contains 48,000 or so clones, roughly 89% of which appear only once. The sequences come from peripheral blood, collected before any cancer treatment. The receptor set was obtained from a male donor older than 55 with stage III squamous cell lung carcinoma. CDR3s include the opening cysteine and the closing phenylalanine or tryptophan. D genes are given only for firm matches. Rows may omit the clone size; those that give it use once, few, many or a size class.

v_gene,d_gene,j_gene,abundance,CDR3aa,CDR3nt
TRBV15,-,TRBJ2-7,-,CATSRGGSSYEQYF,TGTGCCACCAGCAGAGGAGGCAGCTCCTACGAGCAGTACTTC
TRBV9,TRBD2,TRBJ2-1,-,CASSSGGGSSYNEQFF,TGTGCCAGCTCCAGCGGGGGGGGGAGCTCCTACAATGAGCAGTTCTTC
TRBV19,TRBD2,TRBJ2-3,-,CASSIGGGGTDTQYF,TGTGCCAGTAGTATCGGGGGGGGAGGTACAGATACGCAGTATTTT
TRBV29-1,-,TRBJ1-1,-,CSVVSRGAGYTEAFF,TGCAGCGTTGTATCTCGGGGAGCAGGGTACACTGAAGCTTTCTTT
TRBV19,-,TRBJ2-2,once,CASTNPGGRNTGELFF,TGTGCCAGTACCAACCCCGGGGGCCGCAACACCGGGGAGCTGTTTTTT
TRBV7-6,-,TRBJ2-2,once,CASSFATPTGELFF,TGTGCCAGCAGCTTCGCAACCCCCACCGGGGAGCTGTTTTTT
TRBV2,TRBD1,TRBJ2-3,-,CASIRRQGSFTQYF,TGTGCCAGCATCAGACGACAGGGCAGCTTTACGCAGTATTTT
TRBV19,-,TRBJ1-2,-,CATIDRNYGYTF,TGTGCCACCATCGACAGAAACTATGGCTACACCTTC
TRBV7-9,TRBD1,TRBJ2-7,-,CASSPGTADEQYF,TGTGCCAGCAGCCCGGGGACAGCGGACGAGCAGTACTTC
TRBV5-1,-,TRBJ2-1,-,CASLPPLTGTYNEQFF,TGCGCCAGCCTGCCTCCCTTGACGGGGACCTACAATGAGCAGTTCTTC
TRBV7-9,TRBD2,TRBJ2-1,-,CASRLSRTSGYNEQFF,TGTGCCAGCAGGCTTTCCCGGACTAGCGGATACAATGAGCAGTTCTTC
TRBV5-6,-,TRBJ1-5,-,CASSLAGSNQPQHF,TGTGCCAGCAGCTTGGCAGGAAGCAATCAGCCCCAGCATTTT
TRBV6-4,-,TRBJ1-1,-,CATARRGAFF,TGTGCCACTGCACGGCGGGGAGCTTTCTTT
TRBV29-1,-,TRBJ2-3,-,CSVDLRGDTQYF,TGCAGCGTTGATCTCAGGGGAGATACGCAGTATTTT
TRBV7-9,-,TRBJ1-5,-,CASSERTDQPQHF,TGTGCCAGCAGCGAGCGGACAGATCAGCCCCAGCATTTT
TRBV13,TRBD1,TRBJ1-1,-,CASSSYGRDREAFF,TGTGCCAGCAGCTCCTACGGCCGGGACAGAGAAGCTTTCTTT
TRBV9,-,TRBJ2-3,-,CASSVFSAGGRATDTQYF,TGTGCCAGCAGCGTCTTCAGCGCTGGGGGCAGGGCCACAGATACGCAGTATTTT
TRBV5-4,-,TRBJ1-1,-,CASSLGGMNTEAFF,TGTGCCAGCAGCTTGGGGGGTATGAACACTGAAGCTTTCTTT
TRBV7-6,-,TRBJ2-7,-,CASSLSAPYEQYF,TGTGCCAGCAGCTTATCTGCGCCCTACGAGCAGTACTTC
TRBV7-2,TRBD2,TRBJ2-2,-,CASTLAANTGELFF,TGTGCCAGCACACTAGCGGCGAACACCGGGGAGCTGTTTTTT
TRBV28,TRBD1,TRBJ1-1,-,CASTGQGANTEAFF,TGTGCCAGCACCGGACAGGGAGCGAACACTGAAGCTTTCTTT
TRBV6-1,TRBD2,TRBJ2-7,once,CASRDIAGNVYEQYF,TGTGCCAGCAGAGATATAGCGGGAAATGTCTACGAGCAGTACTTC
TRBV14,-,TRBJ2-1,-,CASSRTPGTYVYNEQFF,TGTGCCAGCAGCCGAACACCCGGGACTTACGTGTACAATGAGCAGTTCTTC
TRBV27,-,TRBJ1-1,-,CASSFLGLQGTEAFF,TGTGCCAGCAGTTTCTTGGGACTTCAGGGGACTGAAGCTTTCTTT
TRBV19,-,TRBJ2-1,-,CASSIGMTEVEQFF,TGTGCCAGTAGTATAGGCATGACAGAAGTTGAGCAGTTCTTC
TRBV18,-,TRBJ2-7,-,CASSPALDDEQYF,TGTGCCAGCTCACCAGCCCTCGACGACGAGCAGTACTTC
TRBV5-4,-,TRBJ1-1,-,CASSSRYRLMNTEAFF,TGTGCCAGCAGCTCAAGATACAGGCTGATGAACACTGAAGCTTTCTTT
TRBV18,-,TRBJ2-3,once,CASSQLHTDTQYF,TGTGCCAGCTCGCAACTTCACACAGATACGCAGTATTTT
TRBV5-8,-,TRBJ1-5,-,CASSGTHIQPQHF,TGTGCCAGCAGCGGGACTCATATCCAGCCCCAGCATTTT
TRBV4-1,-,TRBJ1-1,few,CASSPRGTGVPEAFF,TGCGCCAGCAGCCCCCGCGGAACTGGGGTCCCTGAAGCTTTCTTT
TRBV28,TRBD1,TRBJ2-7,-,CASSLGGTGSHEQYF,TGTGCCAGCAGTTTGGGAGGGACAGGGTCCCACGAGCAGTACTTC
TRBV9,-,TRBJ1-4,-,CASSVDPQGKLFF,TGTGCCAGCAGCGTAGATCCCCAGGGAAAACTGTTTTTT
TRBV19,-,TRBJ1-4,-,CASSISPFNEKLFF,TGTGCCAGTAGTATAAGTCCCTTCAATGAAAAACTGTTTTTT
TRBV6-5,-,TRBJ2-2,once,CASSYTGLPPGELFF,TGTGCCAGCAGTTACACCGGACTCCCCCCCGGGGAGCTGTTTTTT
TRBV7-2,TRBD2,TRBJ2-5,-,CASSLGVGGNQETQYF,TGTGCCAGCAGCTTAGGGGTGGGAGGGAATCAAGAGACCCAGTACTTC
TRBV2,-,TRBJ1-3,-,CASTVNGNTIYF,TGTGCCAGCACCGTTAATGGAAACACCATATATTTT
TRBV19,-,TRBJ2-2,few,CASSQRTGELFF,TGTGCCAGTAGTCAACGGACCGGGGAGCTGTTTTTT
TRBV19,-,TRBJ2-7,-,CASTPGRGYEQYF,TGTGCCAGTACTCCGGGACGGGGCTACGAGCAGTACTTC
TRBV7-9,-,TRBJ2-1,medium-sized,CASSQELSSYNEQFF,TGTGCCAGCAGCCAAGAACTCAGCTCCTACAATGAGCAGTTCTTC
TRBV5-1,-,TRBJ1-1,few,CASSSQGGTEAFF,TGCGCCAGCAGCTCACAGGGCGGCACTGAAGCTTTCTTT
TRBV7-9,-,TRBJ1-6,-,CASSSSGTPLHF,TGTGCCAGCAGTTCCTCAGGGACACCCCTCCACTTT
TRBV9,-,TRBJ1-6,few,CASSVEENSPLHF,TGTGCCAGCAGCGTAGAAGAGAATTCACCCCTCCACTTT
TRBV29-1,TRBD2,TRBJ2-2,-,CSVERLAGAGGELFF,TGCAGCGTTGAAAGGCTAGCGGGAGCGGGCGGGGAGCTGTTTTTT
TRBV19,-,TRBJ1-6,-,CASMGSSNSPLHF,TGTGCCAGTATGGGTTCAAGCAATTCACCCCTCCACTTT
TRBV19,-,TRBJ1-5,-,CASSIMYNQPQHF,TGTGCCAGTAGTATTATGTACAATCAGCCCCAGCATTTT
TRBV7-2,-,TRBJ1-5,-,CASQTQGSNQPQHF,TGTGCCAGTCAAACACAGGGAAGCAATCAGCCCCAGCATTTT
TRBV10-3,-,TRBJ1-3,-,CAIRPPSGNTIYF,TGTGCCATCAGACCCCCCTCTGGAAACACCATATATTTT
TRBV4-3,TRBD2,TRBJ2-3,-,CASSPFAAGGEDTQYF,TGCGCCAGCAGCCCTTTTGCGGCGGGGGGGGAAGATACGCAGTATTTT